These T cell receptor beta chains were read from a single sample in a study of T cell responses to AZD1222 COVID-19 vaccine. Using immunoSEQ multiplex PCR, the repertoire was profiled, and TCRdb retains in-frame clones only, with some absent. The sample lists fewer than 150,000 clones; 85% to 95% were seen once. Sequencing was performed on peripheral blood, taken on day 0 of AZD1222 vaccination. The receptors were gathered from an adult in good health. Both conserved end residues are part of each CDR3.

V gene | CDR3 protein
TRBV30 | CAFDRDDTYEQYF
TRBV12-3/TRBV12-4 | CASSSYEQYF
TRBV5-1 | CASSVQGMNTEAFF
TRBV10-3 | CAISESMAGGTDTQYF
TRBV18 | CASSRKDGIEAFF
TRBV19 | CASSIRDRVSHTGELFF
TRBV6-6 | CASTTGGGNTIYF
TRBV27 | CASTPRGGGHEKLFF
TRBV19 | CASWTDPPYGYTF
TRBV5-1 | CASSLYVAGGHTGSYNEQFF
TRBV5-1 | CASSLGAQLGYEQYF
TRBV3-1/TRBV3-2 | CASSLLDRFHGGYTF
TRBV9 | CASSVEAGFRNEQYF
TRBV4-3 | CASSQDQVGKQAFF
TRBV12-5 | CASGSSGVQPQHF
TRBV6-5 | CASWGLASYEQYF
TRBV5-1 | CASSLQTSGASYEQYF
TRBV6-5 | CASSSKVGTMNTEAFF
TRBV27 | CASSPGGQTVTEAFF
TRBV7-9 | CASSLVYNEQFF
TRBV7-9 | CASSAYRGRGLETQYF
TRBV6-1 | CASSELEGGMEKLFF
TRBV5-8 | CASSFRAGHAGELFF
TRBV5-1 | CASSLDTSTDTQYF
TRBV19 | CASSISGYSNQPQHF
TRBV14 | CASSQVPMYGYTF
TRBV5-1 | CASSWYGTGRNEQYF
TRBV7-8 | CASSLAQGYTEAFF
TRBV12-3/TRBV12-4 | CASSPTHYEQYF
TRBV10-3 | CAIRETSGRDTDTQYF
TRBV7-6 | CASRASGPTFEETQYF
TRBV28 | CASSLWGLAGVSGELFF
TRBV7-2 | CASSLQSTDTQYF
TRBV5-4 | CASSLGGVAGLYEQYF
TRBV4-3 | CASSRTENTEAFF
TRBV7-2 | CASSFHGRTYEQYF
TRBV12-3/TRBV12-4 | CASSLGAYGYTF